Below are 23 T cell receptor beta chains sequenced from a single sample in a study of blood T cell repertoires in COVID-19. Libraries were prepared by immunoSEQ multiplex PCR; TCRdb keeps only in-frame clonotypes and omits some of them. Counted here are some 150,000 clones, over 65% occurring once; the ten biggest clones make up roughly 1.5%. Specimen: peripheral blood. Source of these receptors: a man older than 75 with acute or convalescent COVID-19.

The rearrangement links TRBV9 to TRBJ1-1; 7 bases match TRBD1. Trimming cost V 3 bases and J 10 bases; bases outside gene matches: 6. The germline gives CDR1 SGDLS, CDR2 YYNGEE. The CDR3 extends over 12 amino acids. CDR3 nucleotides: TGTGCCAGCAGCGAGGGGGCAGGGAGAGCTTTCTTT. Translation gives CASSEGAGRAFF.

This clone occurred a few times. The chain has TRBV5-1 and TRBJ2-5; 10 bases map to TRBD2. The CDR3 has 16 residues. The junction had 9 bases not matched to a gene; V was cut back by 0 bases and J by 7 bases. Looked up from germline, CDR1 is SGHRS and CDR2 is YFSETQ. CDR3 sequence reads: CASSLALAGASRTQYF. The DNA of the CDR3 is TGCGCCAGCAGCTTGGCCCTAGCGGGGGCCTCAAGGACCCAGTACTTC.

CDR3 sequence reads: CASSYGSGEETQYF. CDR3 sequence (DNA): TGTGCCAGCAGTTACGGCTCGGGAGAGGAGACCCAGTACTTC. The chain is built from TRBV6-5 and TRBJ2-5, with D tentatively TRBD2 (6 bases). Germline lookup yields CDR1 MNHEY and CDR2 SVGAGI. Trimming cost V 2 bases and J 5 bases, with 12 bases left between them. The CDR3 is 14 amino acids.

This chain uses TRBV7-3 with TRBJ2-2, with D possibly matching TRBD1 (5 bases). CDR1 SGHTA and CDR2 FQGTGA come from the germline V gene. V was clipped by 6 bases and J by 4 bases, with 9 bases between them. This CDR3 contains 13 residues. The CDR3 bases are TGTGCCAGCAGGACCCAGGGCACCGGGGAGCTGTTTTTT. Encoded protein: CASRTQGTGELFF.

This clone has just a few counts. V gene TRBV4-1 combines with J gene TRBJ2-5, with D unclear. This CDR3 is 14 amino acids long. V lost 0 bases to trimming and J lost 7 bases, with 12 bases between them. Germline V gives CDR1 MGHRA, CDR2 YSYEKL. CDR3 coding DNA: TGCGCCAGCAGCCAAGATGTCGGAGCCAGGACCCAGTACTTC. Its protein product is CASSQDVGARTQYF.

This clone was counted only a few times. The V and J genes are TRBV10-3 and TRBJ2-7; 9 bases are a match to TRBD1. The CDR3 totals 15 residues. Looked up from germline, CDR1 is ENHRY and CDR2 is SYGVKD. J lost 5 bases, V lost 4 bases, and 9 bases had no gene match. CDR3 bases: TGTGCCATCAGTGCCGGGACAGGGACTTGGGACGAGCAGTACTTC. This sequence encodes CAISAGTGTWDEQYF.

This clone was seen more than once but under ten times. The J gene is TRBJ1-2, the V gene TRBV5-1; 8 positions match TRBD1. V gave up 2 bases and J gave up 6 bases; unmatched junction bases: 12. Germline CDR1 SGHRS, CDR2 YFSETQ. The CDR3 has 16 residues. The CDR3 loop reads CASSFRTGSAFDGYTF. The CDR3 nucleotides are TGCGCCAGCAGCTTCCGGACAGGGTCTGCGTTTGATGGCTACACCTTC.

The genes are TRBV2 and TRBJ1-3, with D perhaps TRBD1 (6 bases). CDR1 is SNHLY, CDR2 FYNNEI, per germline. The CDR3 runs to 15 residues. Trimming shortened V by 6 bases and J by 0 bases, and 12 bases separated the two germline ends. CDR3 sequence (DNA): TGTGCCAGCAGGCCTACAGGGAGCTCTGGAAACACCATATATTTT. This codes for CASRPTGSSGNTIYF.

This chain uses TRBV4-2 with TRBJ2-1; 11 bases fit TRBD2. V was clipped by 4 bases and J by 5 bases; unmatched bases: 4. Per the germline V gene, CDR1 is LGHNA and CDR2 is YNFKEQ. There are 15 residues in the CDR3. The CDR3 DNA is TGTGCCAGCAGCCTCGGGACTAGCGGCGACAATGAGCAGTTCTTC. It codes for CASSLGTSGDNEQFF.

The chain is built from TRBV7-2 and TRBJ1-2; no reliable D call. This CDR3 is built from 14 residues. Germline V gives CDR1 SGHTA, CDR2 FQGNSA. Deletions cut 4 bases from V and 1 base from J, with 10 bases between. CDR3: CASSSRANNYGYTF. CDR3 nucleotide sequence: TGTGCCAGCAGCTCGCGGGCGAATAACTATGGCTACACCTTC. The variable domain in full, completed from reference TRBV7-2 and TRBJ1-2, reads GAGVSQSPSNKVTEKGKDVELRCDPISGHTALYWYRQSLGQGLEFLIYFQGNSAPDKSGLPSDRFSAERTGGSVSTLTIQRTQQEDSAVYLCASSSRANNYGYTFGSGTRLTVV.

The count of this clone is one. CDR3 residues: CASSVGTSAVEQYF. CDR3 DNA sequence: TGTGCCAGCAGCGTAGGGACATCGGCTGTCGAGCAGTACTTC. The rearrangement uses TRBV9 and TRBJ2-7; tentatively, D is TRBD1 (5 bases). Germline CDR1 is SGDLS and CDR2 is YYNGEE. The CDR3 runs 14 residues. Trimming removed 0 bases from V and 6 bases from J, with 13 bases in between.

The chain couples TRBV4-1 to TRBJ1-4; tentatively, D is TRBD1 (5 bases). Trimming cost V 6 bases and J 4 bases, with 12 bases left between them. Germline CDR1 and CDR2: MGHRA and YSYEKL. This CDR3 has 14 residues. In DNA, the CDR3 is TGCGCCAGCAGTCAGACAGAGAGTAATGAAAAACTGTTTTTT. Encoded protein: CASSQTESNEKLFF.

The V and J genes are TRBV29-1 and TRBJ2-1; the match to TRBD2 covers 9 bases. CDR1 and CDR2 (germline): SQVTM, ANQGSEA. The CDR3 sequence is 10 residues long. V trimming: 7 bases; J trimming: 12 bases; junction bases outside the gene matches: 4. The CDR3 bases are TGCAGCGGGTTAGCGGGAGCGCAGTTCTTC. Protein sequence: CSGLAGAQFF.

The rearrangement uses TRBV7-8 and TRBJ2-3; TRBD2 agrees at 7 bases. Germline loops: CDR1 SGHVS, CDR2 FQNEAQ. The CDR3 has 17 amino acids. V trimming: 4 bases; J trimming: 0 bases; junction bases outside the gene matches: 10. The chain's CDR3 is CASSSAAGFTSTDTQYF. The CDR3 DNA reads as TGTGCCAGCAGCTCCGCAGCGGGATTCACTAGCACAGATACGCAGTATTTT.

V gene TRBV19 combines with J gene TRBJ2-3; D may be TRBD1 (5 bases). The germline V gene has CDR1 LNHDA and CDR2 SQIVND (reference sequence). The V end was cut by 6 bases, the J end by 1 base, with 11 bases between. This CDR3 is 14 amino acids long. The chain's CDR3 is CASSLMTGTDTQYF. As DNA, the CDR3 is TGTGCCAGTAGCCTGATGACAGGCACAGATACGCAGTATTTT.

CDR3 nucleotide sequence: TGCAGCGTTGAAGGACAGGGTTACGAGCAGTACTTC. Translated: CSVEGQGYEQYF. This chain links TRBV29-1 with TRBJ2-7; 7 nucleotides match TRBD1. V shed 1 base, J shed 4 bases, and the junction held 1 base outside the gene matches. The CDR3 is made up of 12 amino acids. Germline V gene sequence: CDR1 SQVTM, CDR2 ANQGSEA.

V and J are TRBV11-2 and TRBJ1-1; D gene ambiguous. V was shortened by 4 bases and J by 0 bases, with 9 bases between the two germline ends. CDR3 size: 14 residues. Germline V gene sequence: CDR1 SGHAT, CDR2 FQNNGV. The CDR3 region is CASSYDGLNTEAFF. Written as DNA, the CDR3 is TGTGCCAGCAGCTACGACGGGTTGAACACTGAAGCTTTCTTT.

The chain joins TRBV30 to TRBJ2-1; possible D gene TRBD1, 6 bases. CDR1 is GTSNPN, CDR2 SVGIG, per germline (reference sequence). Trimming shortened V by 3 bases and J by 12 bases, and 12 bases separated the two germline ends. The CDR3 extends over 11 amino acids. The CDR3 nucleotides read TGTGCCTGGAGCACGGGACACCGGCAGTTCTTC. Its protein is CAWSTGHRQFF.

This chain uses TRBV6-1 with TRBJ2-6; maybe TRBD1 (5 bases). V lost 0 bases and J 5 bases, leaving 8 bases between the germline ends. This CDR3 is 15 amino acids long. The germline V gene encodes CDR1 MNHNS and CDR2 SASEGT. CDR3 in DNA: TGTGCCAGCAGTGAAGCGGGGCTATGGGCCAACGTCCTGACTTTC. Translation: CASSEAGLWANVLTF.

The V and J genes are TRBV11-3 and TRBJ1-1, with D possibly matching TRBD1 (5 bases). Trimming pared 5 bases from V and 1 base from J, leaving 20 bases between. The CDR3 sequence is 17 residues long. CDR1 is SGHNT, CDR2 YENEEA, per germline. The CDR3 coding sequence is TGTGCCAGCAGCGGGGGGACCGGGCGGGGAGAGAACACTGAAGCTTTCTTT. Its protein product is CASSGGTGRGENTEAFF.

The sample holds one count of this clone. V usage is TRBV7-8 and J usage is TRBJ1-5; 7 positions match TRBD1. Losses at the gene ends were 5 bases for V and 3 bases for J; bases not matched to a gene: 7. Germline CDR1 is SGHVS and CDR2 is FQNEAQ. CDR3 length equals 15 residues. DNA of the CDR3: TGTGCCAGCAGCAGCACAGGGGCCAACAATCAGCCCCAGCATTTT. Translated, it gives CASSSTGANNQPQHF.

The chain uses TRBV2 and TRBJ1-4, with TRBD1 as a possible D gene (6 bases). The V end was cut by 6 bases, the J end by 16 bases, with 15 bases between. Per the germline V gene, CDR1 is SNHLY and CDR2 is FYNNEI. This CDR3 region has 11 residues. CDR3 sequence (DNA): TGTGCCAGCAGGGTCCGGCAGGGGTGGTTTTTT. Amino acids: CASRVRQGWFF. The variable domain in full, with the rest retrieved from reference TRBV2 and TRBJ1-4, is EPEVTQTPSHQVTQMGQEVILRCVPISNHLYFYWYRQILGQKVEFLVSFYNNEISEKSEIFDDQFSVERPDGSNFTLKIRSTKLEDSAMYFCASRVRQGWFFGSGTQLSVL.

The V gene is TRBV6-5, the J gene TRBJ2-7; 8 bases map to TRBD1. V lost 6 bases, J lost 10 bases, and 11 bases stayed unmatched. In germline, CDR1 is MNHEY, CDR2 SVGAGI. The CDR3 covers 13 residues. This CDR3 reads CASRGTGRPEQYV. The CDR3 DNA is TGTGCCAGCAGGGGGACAGGAAGACCAGAACAGTACGTC.